These 19 T cell receptor beta chains were sequenced from one sample in a study of T cells after yellow fever vaccination. Via MiXCR, TCRdb re-called the 5' RACE reads, giving one row per CDR3 protein. The repertoire holds approximately 250,000 distinct CDR3 sequences, with around 5.2% as singletons. Specimen: CD4+ T cells sorted from PBMCs, collected on the day of the yellow fever booster vaccination. The receptors stem from a man between 18 and 29 years old who received the YFV17D yellow fever vaccine.

This clonotype was seen a handful of times. The chain uses TRBV4-3 and TRBJ1-4; 8 nucleotides line up with TRBD1. Germline V gives CDR1 LGHNA, CDR2 YSLEER. After removal of 1 base from V and 7 bases from J, the junction contained 2 bases not matched to a gene. The CDR3 consists of 14 residues. In nucleotides, the CDR3 is TGCGCCAGCAGCCAAGCCGGGACAGGTGAAAAACTGTTTTTT. This translates into CASSQAGTGEKLFF.

V and J are TRBV20-1 and TRBJ1-1, with D possibly TRBD1 on 5 matching bases. The CDR3 is made up of 14 amino acids. Germline V gene data show CDR1 as DFQATT and CDR2 as SNEGSKA (reference sequence). Written as DNA, the CDR3 is TGCAGCGCCCGGGACCCTCAGAAACAGACTGAAGCTTTCTTT. It encodes CSARDPQKQTEAFF.

At least ten counts were recorded for this clonotype. J is TRBJ2-5 and V is TRBV11-2, with 7 bases that match TRBD2. Germline CDR1 and CDR2: SGHAT and FQNNGV. The CDR3 loop spans 16 amino acids. The V and J ends lost 0 bases and 1 base, in that order; junction bases with no gene match: 5. CDR3 coding DNA: TGTGCCAGCAGCTTAGATCCCGGCGGGGGCCAAGAGACCCAGTACTTC. Amino acid sequence: CASSLDPGGGQETQYF.

The rearrangement links TRBV5-1 to TRBJ2-1; 13 nucleotides line up with TRBD2. Germline lookup yields CDR1 SGHRS and CDR2 YFSETQ. CDR3 length equals 20 residues. Trimming cost V 3 bases and J 0 bases; bases outside gene matches: 12. CDR3 residues: CASSWRGLAGTWSSYNEQFF. The CDR3 nucleotides read TGCGCCAGCAGCTGGAGGGGACTAGCGGGGACTTGGAGCTCCTACAATGAGCAGTTCTTC.

The V call is TRBV20-1, the J call TRBJ1-2; 11 bases agree with TRBD1. In germline, CDR1 is DFQATT, CDR2 SNEGSKA (reference sequence). The CDR3 is 14 residues long. After removal of 7 bases from V and 4 bases from J, the junction contained 8 bases not matched to a gene. The CDR3 region is CSVRGQGALYGYTF. For the CDR3, the DNA is TGCAGTGTCCGAGGACAGGGGGCACTCTATGGCTACACCTTC.

This clonotype was counted only a few times. The gene calls are TRBV7-2 and TRBJ2-7; 9 bases agree with TRBD2. Losses at the gene ends were 3 bases for V and 7 bases for J; bases not matched to a gene: 7. This CDR3 has 14 amino acids. Germline V gives CDR1 SGHTA, CDR2 FQGNSA. The CDR3 DNA sequence: TGTGCCAGCAGCTTGCCTAGCGGGGCGTATGAGCAGTACTTC. Translation: CASSLPSGAYEQYF.

A few counts support this clonotype. The V and J genes are TRBV29-1 and TRBJ1-4; D possibly corresponds to TRBD1 (5 bases). Between the trimmed V and J ends, which lost 7 bases and 6 bases, there was a span of 12 bases. The CDR3 extends over 12 amino acids. Looked up from germline, CDR1 is SQVTM and CDR2 is ANQGSEA. CDR3 residues: CSGPGRDEKLFF. CDR3 nucleotides: TGCAGCGGTCCGGGACGGGATGAAAAACTGTTTTTT.

The CDR3 region is CASSTRRGGLAGGQDTQYF. CDR3 bases: TGTGCCAGCAGCACCCGCCGTGGGGGACTAGCGGGGGGACAAGATACGCAGTATTTT. The gene calls are TRBV7-3 and TRBJ2-3, with 15 bases lining up with TRBD2. This CDR3 has 19 amino acids. With 5 bases clipped from V and 5 bases from J, the junction kept 14 bases outside the gene matches. Germline loops: CDR1 SGHTA, CDR2 FQGTGA.

The sample holds many counts of this clonotype. In nucleotides, the CDR3 is TGTGCCAGCAGTTTAGGGGGGACAGGAGGACCCGGTGGCTACACCTTC. It encodes CASSLGGTGGPGGYTF. This chain connects TRBV12-3 or TRBV12-4 to TRBJ1-2; 8 bases map to TRBD1. V shed 1 base and J 7 bases; nucleotides not matched to a gene: 11. This CDR3 has 16 amino acids.

A few counts support this clonotype. The chain employs TRBV5-1 and TRBJ1-1, with a weak D call TRBD1 (5 bases). Germline loops: CDR1 SGHRS, CDR2 YFSETQ. The CDR3 covers 15 residues. Trimming stripped 8 bases from V and 3 bases from J, with 20 bases between. CDR3 residues: CASQSKGFNHTEAFF. CDR3 DNA sequence: TGCGCCAGTCAATCGAAGGGGTTTAATCACACTGAAGCTTTCTTT.

This clonotype has ten or more counts. The rearrangement joins TRBV4-2 to TRBJ1-3; perhaps TRBD1 as D (6 bases). The CDR3 is 15 residues long. Between the trimmed V and J ends, which lost 2 bases and 3 bases, there was a span of 11 bases. CDR1 LGHNA and CDR2 YNFKEQ come from the germline V gene. The CDR3 reads CASSQQGPYGNTIYF. In nucleotides, the CDR3 is TGTGCCAGCAGCCAACAGGGGCCCTATGGAAACACCATATATTTT.

The chain combines TRBV29-1 with TRBJ2-5; 9 bases align to TRBD1. V lost 7 bases, J lost 2 bases, and 5 bases stayed unmatched. CDR3 length: 13 residues. Germline CDR1 is SQVTM and CDR2 is ANQGSEA. The CDR3 DNA reads TGCAGCGCATCCGGGACAGGGCAAGAGACCCAGTACTTC. Residues: CSASGTGQETQYF.

This clonotype has ten or more counts. The gene calls are TRBV6-6 and TRBJ1-5; D may be TRBD1 (6 bases). CDR3 length equals 15 residues. Germline V CDR1 and CDR2: MNHNY, SVGAGI (reference sequence). Trimming stripped 6 bases from V and 5 bases from J, with 17 bases between. Here the CDR3 DNA reads TGTGCCAGCAGGAGACACAGGGTGACGGATCAGCCCCAGCATTTT. Encoded protein: CASRRHRVTDQPQHF.

This clonotype was detected only a few times. This chain links TRBV18 with TRBJ2-3; 8 bases agree with TRBD1. There are 15 residues in the CDR3. Germline V gives CDR1 KGHSH, CDR2 LQKENI. Unmatched junction bases numbered 7, after V lost 2 bases and J lost 6 bases. In nucleotides, the CDR3 is TGTGCCAGCTCACCAGGGCAGGGGGCAAGGGATACGCAGTATTTT. Protein: CASSPGQGARDTQYF.

This clonotype was counted ten times or more. V gene TRBV5-1 combines with J gene TRBJ2-2, with TRBD2 identical over 7 bases. Unmatched junction bases numbered 18, after V lost 6 bases and J lost 1 base. The CDR3 length is 19 residues. Germline CDR1 and CDR2: SGHRS and YFSETQ. CDR3 coding DNA: TGCGCCAGCACCCCGAGGGGTAGCGGGTTAGCCGAGAACACCGGGGAGCTGTTTTTT. Its protein product is CASTPRGSGLAENTGELFF.

This clonotype came up a few times. The chain links TRBV6-6 to TRBJ1-1, with D uncertain. The CDR3 length is 13 residues. Trimming shortened V by 4 bases and J by 7 bases, and 13 bases separated the two germline ends. Per germline, CDR1 MNHNY and CDR2 SVGAGI (reference sequence). CDR3 DNA sequence: TGTGCCAGCAGTTTCCCGACCACTGGTGAAGCTTTCTTT. This translates into CASSFPTTGEAFF.

This clonotype was recorded at least ten times. This chain connects TRBV7-2 to TRBJ2-5; 8 bases are a match to TRBD1. This CDR3 is 15 amino acids long. Trimming took 1 base from V and 5 from J; bases not matched to a gene: 6. Germline V lookup: CDR1 SGHTA, CDR2 FQGNSA. CDR3 sequence (DNA): TGTGCCAGCAGCTTAGTCCCCGGACAGGGTGAGACCCAGTACTTC. The encoded protein is CASSLVPGQGETQYF.

Only a few counts were recorded for this clonotype. The CDR3 DNA is TGCGCCAGCAGCTTGGGGGGGACAGACTCCTACGAGCAGTACTTC. Translation gives CASSLGGTDSYEQYF. The chain couples TRBV5-1 to TRBJ2-7, with 7 bases identical to TRBD1. There are 15 residues in the CDR3. CDR1 and CDR2 (germline): SGHRS, YFSETQ. V shed 0 bases, J shed 0 bases, and the junction held 3 bases outside the gene matches.

This clonotype was picked up many times. This chain links TRBV7-8 with TRBJ2-5; D tentatively fits TRBD1 or TRBD2 (5 bases each). Trimming stripped 7 bases from V and 5 bases from J, with 17 bases between. This CDR3 has 14 amino acids. Germline CDR1 is SGHVS and CDR2 is FQNEAQ. Here the CDR3 reads CASTSGWGSETQYF. Written as DNA, the CDR3 is TGTGCCAGCACATCGGGCTGGGGGTCTGAGACCCAGTACTTC.